This is a list of T cell receptor beta chains from one sample in a study of shared clonotypes between healthy human individuals. Libraries were prepared by immunoSEQ multiplex PCR; TCRdb keeps only in-frame clonotypes and omits some of them. Of 2 million or so clones in the sample, 85% to 95% are singletons; the top ten hold roughly 1.1%. Sequences were obtained from naive CD8+ T cells sorted from blood. The source is a man aged 18 to 29 in good health. CDR3s include the opening cysteine and the closing phenylalanine or tryptophan. D genes are given only for firm matches. Part of the rows lack a size; the others show once, few, many or a class for expanded clones.

-	-	TRBV7-2	TRBJ2-7	CASSLALELAPYEQYF	TGTGCCAGCAGCTTAGCGCTGGAGCTTGCCCCCTACGAGCAGTACTTC
-	-	TRBV11-2	TRBJ2-7	CASNEGRAYEQYF	TGTGCCAGCAACGAGGGTCGGGCCTACGAGCAGTACTTC
-	-	TRBV4-2	TRBJ1-2	CASSQEAGANYGYTF	TGTGCCAGCAGCCAAGAGGCGGGAGCTAACTATGGCTACACCTTC
-	TRBD2	TRBV5-1	TRBJ2-7	CASSLGPSGLAGNYEQYF	TGCGCCAGCAGCTTGGGGCCTTCGGGACTAGCGGGAAACTACGAGCAGTACTTC
-	TRBD1	TRBV6-5	TRBJ2-7	CASSTSGQGAYEQYF	TGTGCCAGCAGCACGTCGGGACAGGGGGCGTACGAGCAGTACTTC
-	-	TRBV21-1	TRBJ1-2	CASSPRQDRGDNGYTF	TGTGCCAGCAGCCCTCGCCAGGACAGGGGGGATAATGGCTACACCTTC
-	-	TRBV10-3	TRBJ2-7	CAIRTGDYEQYF	TGTGCCATCAGGACAGGTGACTACGAGCAGTACTTC
-	TRBD1	TRBV29-1	TRBJ2-3	CSGYGTGNIDTQYF	TGCAGCGGGTACGGGACAGGGAATATCGATACGCAGTATTTT
-	-	TRBV6-6	TRBJ1-6	CASSYQESSPLHF	TGTGCCAGCAGTTACCAAGAGAGTTCACCCCTCCACTTT
-	-	TRBV11-2	TRBJ2-5	CASSLVGFQETQYF	TGTGCCAGCAGCTTGGTGGGGTTCCAAGAGACCCAGTACTTC
-	-	TRBV27	TRBJ2-2	CASSLLGVMAGELFF	TGTGCCAGCAGTTTACTAGGGGTCATGGCCGGGGAGCTGTTTTTT
-	-	TRBV13	TRBJ1-3	CASSRDRSGNTIYF	TGTGCCAGCAGCCGAGACCGGTCTGGAAACACCATATATTTT
-	-	TRBV28	TRBJ1-2	CASTPPALDYYGYTF	TGTGCCAGCACCCCCCCGGCCCTGGATTACTATGGCTACACCTTC
once	-	TRBV5-1	TRBJ1-1	CASSHDGTYTEAFF	TGCGCCAGCAGCCATGACGGGACATACACTGAAGCTTTCTTT
-	-	TRBV7-2	TRBJ1-5	CASSLTEEGNQPQHF	TGTGCCAGCAGCTTGACAGAGGAGGGGAATCAGCCCCAGCATTTT
-	-	TRBV14	TRBJ1-3	CASSQVPWGGGNTIYF	TGTGCCAGCAGCCAAGTCCCCTGGGGCGGTGGAAACACCATATATTTT
-	TRBD1	TRBV7-6	TRBJ2-7	CASSLGTGGSYEQYF	TGTGCCAGCAGCCTGGGGACAGGGGGCTCCTACGAGCAGTACTTC
-	-	TRBV11-3	TRBJ2-3	CASSPGVGDTQYF	TGTGCCAGCAGCCCGGGGGTTGGGGATACGCAGTATTTT
-	TRBD2	TRBV7-6	TRBJ2-6	CASSLGRAGGPEGANVLTF	TGTGCCAGCAGCTTGGGGCGCGCGGGGGGGCCAGAAGGGGCCAACGTCCTGACTTTC
-	TRBD1	TRBV30	TRBJ1-1	CAWSAVRDRGWNTEAFF	TGTGCCTGGAGTGCTGTCCGGGACAGGGGATGGAACACTGAAGCTTTCTTT
-	-	TRBV15	TRBJ2-5	CATSRALNWETQYF	TGTGCCACCAGCAGAGCCCTAAATTGGGAGACCCAGTACTTC
-	-	TRBV9	TRBJ2-2	CASSASLETGELFF	TGTGCCAGCAGCGCCTCGTTAGAGACCGGGGAGCTGTTTTTT
-	-	TRBV6-5	TRBJ2-1	CASRTSLLGYNEQFF	TGTGCCAGCAGGACCAGTTTACTGGGCTACAATGAGCAGTTCTTC
once	-	TRBV7-9	TRBJ2-7	CASSPGQGGTYEQYF	TGTGCCAGCAGCCCAGGACAGGGAGGGACCTACGAGCAGTACTTC
-	-	TRBV6-1	TRBJ2-3	CASSQAPPDSTTDTQYF	TGTGCCAGCAGTCAAGCCCCCCCTGACTCGACCACAGATACGCAGTATTTT
-	-	TRBV5-1	TRBJ2-1	CASSSPGEGGDYNEQFF	TGCGCCAGCAGCTCCCCCGGCGAAGGGGGGGACTACAATGAGCAGTTCTTC
-	TRBD2	TRBV27	TRBJ2-1	CASSFVGRGGLYEQFF	TGTGCCAGCAGTTTTGTTGGGCGGGGGGGTCTTTATGAGCAGTTCTTC
-	TRBD2	TRBV2	TRBJ2-1	CASSGGALTSAESSYNEQFF	TGTGCCAGCAGTGGGGGGGCCCTGACTAGCGCTGAGAGCTCCTACAATGAGCAGTTCTTC
-	-	TRBV7-9	TRBJ1-4	CASSLGTDLKLFF	TGTGCCAGCAGCTTAGGTACAGATCTAAAACTGTTTTTT
-	TRBD2	TRBV5-4	TRBJ2-1	CASSLVASGSRNEQFF	TGTGCCAGCAGCTTGGTGGCTAGCGGGAGCCGAAATGAGCAGTTCTTC
-	TRBD2	TRBV5-4	TRBJ2-1	CASSFRGGLNEQFF	TGTGCCAGCAGCTTCCGCGGGGGGCTCAATGAGCAGTTCTTC
-	TRBD1	TRBV10-2	TRBJ1-2	CASTNNPGQGEYYGYTF	TGCGCCAGCACCAATAACCCGGGACAGGGAGAATACTATGGCTACACCTTC
-	TRBD2	TRBV4-3	TRBJ2-7	CASSPAWREFNEQYF	TGCGCCAGCAGCCCCGCCTGGCGGGAGTTTAACGAGCAGTACTTC
-	TRBD1	TRBV6-5	TRBJ2-7	CASRDGTGIHEQYF	TGTGCCAGCCGTGACGGGACAGGGATCCACGAGCAGTACTTC
-	-	TRBV6-5	TRBJ1-1	CASSYLAEGLNTEAFF	TGTGCCAGCAGTTATCTAGCGGAGGGGCTGAACACTGAAGCTTTCTTT
-	TRBD2	TRBV27	TRBJ2-3	CASSLSGLAGVWTDTQYF	TGTGCCAGCAGTTTATCGGGACTAGCGGGAGTTTGGACAGATACGCAGTATTTT
once	-	TRBV28	TRBJ1-3	CASSLRGPSGNTIYF	TGTGCCAGCAGTTTGAGAGGGCCCTCTGGAAACACCATATATTTT
-	-	TRBV6-4	TRBJ1-2	CASSDLPGAGYTF	TGTGCCAGCAGTGACCTCCCCGGGGCCGGCTACACCTTC
once	-	TRBV9	TRBJ2-3	CASSVEGTSTDTQYF	TGTGCCAGCAGCGTAGAGGGTACAAGCACAGATACGCAGTATTTT
once	TRBD1	TRBV5-8	TRBJ2-7	CASSSGTAPVEQYF	TGTGCCAGCAGCTCCGGGACAGCGCCTGTGGAGCAGTACTTC
-	-	TRBV11-2	TRBJ2-3	CASSLKTDTQYF	TGTGCCAGCAGCCTTAAAACAGATACGCAGTATTTT
-	TRBD2	TRBV2	TRBJ2-7	CASSSLPSGYEQYF	TGTGCCAGCAGTAGCCTACCTAGCGGTTACGAGCAGTACTTC
-	-	TRBV15	TRBJ1-1	CATSRGEGEAFF	TGTGCCACCAGCAGGGGGGAGGGGGAAGCTTTCTTT
-	-	TRBV2	TRBJ2-4	CASSGVLDRLAKNIQYF	TGTGCCAGCAGTGGAGTATTAGATAGGCTAGCCAAAAACATTCAGTACTTC
-	TRBD1	TRBV5-4	TRBJ2-7	CASSFGQGGYYEQYF	TGTGCCAGCAGCTTTGGACAGGGGGGTTACTACGAGCAGTACTTC
-	TRBD2	TRBV6-5	TRBJ2-3	CASSYGGGPQDTQYF	TGTGCCAGCAGTTACGGGGGAGGGCCGCAAGATACGCAGTATTTT
-	TRBD1	TRBV4-2	TRBJ1-2	CASSLTGTGVLGGYTF	TGTGCCAGCAGCCTCACGGGGACAGGGGTGCTCGGTGGCTACACCTTC
-	TRBD2	TRBV4-3	TRBJ2-7	CASSLEGSGNFYEQYF	TGCGCCAGCAGCCTCGAGGGTAGCGGGAATTTCTACGAGCAGTACTTC
-	-	TRBV9	TRBJ2-3	CASSTRWEASTDTQYF	TGTGCCAGCAGCACTCGTTGGGAGGCTAGCACAGATACGCAGTATTTT
-	TRBD2	TRBV27	TRBJ2-3	CASSLGREGLADTQYF	TGTGCCAGCAGTCTAGGGCGGGAGGGCCTAGCAGATACGCAGTATTTT
-	-	TRBV19	TRBJ2-7	CASSISSASYEQYF	TGTGCCAGTAGTATATCTAGCGCCAGCTACGAGCAGTACTTC
-	-	TRBV2	TRBJ2-7	CASRTGYYEQYF	TGTGCCAGCAGGACCGGGTACTACGAGCAGTACTTC
-	-	TRBV4-1	TRBJ1-2	CASSQGQVASYSGYTF	TGCGCCAGCAGCCAAGGTCAGGTGGCATCGTATAGCGGCTACACCTTC